Reported below is one TCR beta chain. The antigen is not known. Germline CDR1 SGHRS, CDR2 YFSETQ. V was pared by 1 base and J by 7 bases, with 9 bases between. The CDR3 is 13 amino acids. These data come from a study of T cell responses to AZD1222 COVID-19 vaccine. Sequenced by immunoSEQ multiplex PCR; TCRdb stores in-frame clones only, minus some. Among 120,000 to 150,000 clones listed, around nine tenths were seen once. Notes on the study in general: White British ancestry dominated among donors, who included more females, and clonal diversity was possibly underestimated. Samples come after the peak T cell response, not at day 14. Spike was spanned by vaccine-associated CD4 TCRs, which were dominant at 160-218 and 743-854.

The sequence was collected from an adult in good health. Sequences were derived from peripheral blood, sampled on day 0 of MenACWY control vaccination. The chain links TRBV5-1 to TRBJ2-1; D is ambiguous. The CDR3 DNA follows: TGCGCCAGCAGCTTGCGGAATGGTAATGAGCAGTTCTTC. This sequence encodes CASSLRNGNEQFF.